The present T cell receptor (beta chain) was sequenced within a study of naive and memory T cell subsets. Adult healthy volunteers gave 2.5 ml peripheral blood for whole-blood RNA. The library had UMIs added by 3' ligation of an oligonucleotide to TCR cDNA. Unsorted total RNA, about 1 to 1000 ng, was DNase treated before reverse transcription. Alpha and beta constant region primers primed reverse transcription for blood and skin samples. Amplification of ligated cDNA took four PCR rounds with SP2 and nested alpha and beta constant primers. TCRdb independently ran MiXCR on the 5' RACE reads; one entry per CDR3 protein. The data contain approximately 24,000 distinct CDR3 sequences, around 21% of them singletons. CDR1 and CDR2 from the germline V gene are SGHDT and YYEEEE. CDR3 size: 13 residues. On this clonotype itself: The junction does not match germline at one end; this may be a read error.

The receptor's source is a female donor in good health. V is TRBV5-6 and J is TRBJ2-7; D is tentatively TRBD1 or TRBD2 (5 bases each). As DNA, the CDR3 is TGTGCCAGCAGCTACGCCGGGGCAGGGTCCAACCGTTTC. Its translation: CASSYAGAGSNRF. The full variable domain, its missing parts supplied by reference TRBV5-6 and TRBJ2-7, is DAGVTQSPTHLIKTRGQQVTLRCSPKSGHDTVSWYQQALGQGPQFIFQYYEEEERQRGNFPDRFSGHQFPNYSSELNVNALLLGDSALYLCASSYAGAGSNRFGPGTRLTVT.